This T cell receptor beta chain was captured by sequencing in a study of blood T cell repertoires in COVID-19. Across the study: Both acute and convalescent COVID-19 samples were obtained from the United States, Italy and Spain.

All enrollees were about 18 to 89 years old and from roughly 26 US areas. Researchers sorted participants into cohorts using their self-reported clinical history. The authors' processing: Researchers report that nucleated cell counts were estimated from reference gene primer amplification. Sequencing used immunoSEQ multiplex PCR; TCRdb keeps in-frame clones, though not all of them. V and J calls and clone size follow that table, whereas D and trimming were derived from the DNA. The data contain about 120,000 clones, around 83% of them singletons. This CDR3 has 17 residues. Losses at the gene ends were 4 bases for V and 5 bases for J; bases not matched to a gene: 11. The germline gives CDR1 SGHRS, CDR2 YFSETQ.

This chain uses TRBV5-1 with TRBJ2-5; 13 nucleotides match TRBD2. The sample taken for sequencing was PBMCs or T cells enriched from blood (not recorded which). The clonotype comes from a woman in her 30s who had recovered from COVID-19. DNA of the CDR3: TGCGCCAGCAGCGTACGAACTAGCGGGAGGGCCGGCGAGACCCAGTACTTC. Encoded protein: CASSVRTSGRAGETQYF.